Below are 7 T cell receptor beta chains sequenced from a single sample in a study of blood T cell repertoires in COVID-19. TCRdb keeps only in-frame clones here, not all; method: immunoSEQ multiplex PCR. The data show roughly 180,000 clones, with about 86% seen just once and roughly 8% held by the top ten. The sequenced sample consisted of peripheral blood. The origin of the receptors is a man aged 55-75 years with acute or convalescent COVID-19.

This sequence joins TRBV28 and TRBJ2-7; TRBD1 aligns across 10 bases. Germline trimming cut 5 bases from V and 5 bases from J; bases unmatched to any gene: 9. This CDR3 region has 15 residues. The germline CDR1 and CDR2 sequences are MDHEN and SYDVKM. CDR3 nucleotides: TGTGCCAGCAGTCGCCGTGGGACAGGGGCTAACGAGCAGTACTTC. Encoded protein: CASSRRGTGANEQYF.

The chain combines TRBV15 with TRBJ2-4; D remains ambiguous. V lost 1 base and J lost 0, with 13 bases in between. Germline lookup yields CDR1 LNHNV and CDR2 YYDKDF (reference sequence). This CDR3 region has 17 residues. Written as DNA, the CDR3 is TGTGCCACCAGCAGAGGTTCTGGCGGTCTAGCCAAAAACATTCAGTACTTC. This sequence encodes CATSRGSGGLAKNIQYF.

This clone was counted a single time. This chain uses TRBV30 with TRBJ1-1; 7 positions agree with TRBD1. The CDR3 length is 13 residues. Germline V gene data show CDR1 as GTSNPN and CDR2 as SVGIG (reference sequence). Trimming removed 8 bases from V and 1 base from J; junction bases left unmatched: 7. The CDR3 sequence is CAGQTGPNTEAFF. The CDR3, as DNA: TGTGCCGGACAGACAGGGCCGAACACTGAAGCTTTCTTT.

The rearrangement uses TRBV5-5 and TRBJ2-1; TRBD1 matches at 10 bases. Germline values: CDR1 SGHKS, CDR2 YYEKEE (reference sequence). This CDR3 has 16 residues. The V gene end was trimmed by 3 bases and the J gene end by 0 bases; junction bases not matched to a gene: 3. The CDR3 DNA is TGTGCCAGCAGCTCGGGACAGGGGAGCTCCTACAATGAGCAGTTCTTC. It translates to CASSSGQGSSYNEQFF.

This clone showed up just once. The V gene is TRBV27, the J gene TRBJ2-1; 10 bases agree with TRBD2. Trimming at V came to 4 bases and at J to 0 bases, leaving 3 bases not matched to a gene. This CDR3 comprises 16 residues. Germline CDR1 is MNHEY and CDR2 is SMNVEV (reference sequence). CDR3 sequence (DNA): TGTGCCAGCAGTTGGACTAGCGGACTCTCCTACAATGAGCAGTTCTTC. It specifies CASSWTSGLSYNEQFF.

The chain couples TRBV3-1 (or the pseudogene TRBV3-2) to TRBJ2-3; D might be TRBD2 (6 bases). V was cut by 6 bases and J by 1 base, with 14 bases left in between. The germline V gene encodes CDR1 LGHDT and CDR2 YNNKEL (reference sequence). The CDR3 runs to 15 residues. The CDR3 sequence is CASSTTGSGTDTQYF. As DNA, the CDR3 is TGTGCCAGCAGTACGACCGGGAGTGGCACAGATACGCAGTATTTT.

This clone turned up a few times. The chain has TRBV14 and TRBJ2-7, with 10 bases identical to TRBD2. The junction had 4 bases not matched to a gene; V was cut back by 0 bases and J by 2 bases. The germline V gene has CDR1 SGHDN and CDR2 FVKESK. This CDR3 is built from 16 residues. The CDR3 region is CASSQDRLAGAYEQYF. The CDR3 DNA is TGTGCCAGCAGCCAAGACCGGCTAGCGGGAGCCTACGAGCAGTACTTC.